This T cell receptor beta chain comes out of a study of T cell responses to AZD1222 COVID-19 vaccine. Sequencing was performed with immunoSEQ multiplex PCR; in TCRdb, only in-frame clones are kept and a portion is missing. The top ten hold more than 4.5% of the sample, which has more than 95,000 clones, about four fifths seen once. Trimming stripped 2 bases from V and 2 bases from J, with 9 bases between. The germline V gene has CDR1 MNHEY and CDR2 SVGAGI. The CDR3 is 14 amino acids. The rearrangement joins TRBV6-5 to TRBJ2-5; no clear D. Specimen: peripheral blood, collected on day 0 of AZD1222 vaccination. The TCR sequence derives from an adult in good health. CDR3 loop: CASSYVAGQETQYF. The CDR3 nucleotides read TGTGCCAGCAGTTACGTGGCAGGTCAAGAGACCCAGTACTTC.